A selection of T cell receptor beta chains follows, all from one sample in a study of cytomegalovirus exposure and HLA in healthy donors. This table comes from immunoSEQ multiplex PCR, and its TCRdb copy is limited to in-frame clones, with some not included. The sample holds tens of thousands of clones; about 96% are singletons and the top ten take over 1.5%. Sequenced input: PBMCs. These receptors were collected from a man aged 18 to 30 in good health and CMV-seropositive. Both conserved end residues are part of each CDR3. D genes are given only for firm matches. Clone size appears in some rows only: once, few, many, or a class for an expanded clone.

j_call	clone_size	v_call	d_call	cdr3_aa	cdr3_nt
TRBJ2-7	.	TRBV6-1	.	CASSEDPWTPYEQYF	TGTGCCAGCAGTGAAGACCCCTGGACTCCCTACGAGCAGTACTTC
TRBJ2-2	many	TRBV11-2	TRBD2	CASSLNSRGRGDTGELFF	TGTGCCAGCAGCTTAAACTCCCGCGGGCGGGGGGACACCGGGGAGCTGTTTTTT
TRBJ2-3	.	TRBV4-2	TRBD2	CASSQAGGSTDTQYF	TGTGCCAGCAGCCAAGCGGGGGGGAGCACAGATACGCAGTATTTT
TRBJ1-1	.	TRBV7-8	TRBD1	CASSLTGVLMNTEAFF	TGTGCCAGCAGCTTGACAGGGGTCCTCATGAACACTGAAGCTTTCTTT
TRBJ2-3	few	TRBV19	.	CASRDTALVTDTQYF	TGTGCCAGTAGGGACACAGCGCTAGTCACAGATACGCAGTATTTT
TRBJ2-7	.	TRBV28	.	CASRIVGEQYF	TGTGCCAGCAGAATAGTTGGCGAGCAGTACTTC
TRBJ1-3	once	TRBV7-9	.	CAITSSGNTIYF	TGTGCCATCACGAGCTCTGGAAACACCATATATTTT
TRBJ1-1	.	TRBV6-6	.	CASSYSGGAAEAFF	TGTGCCAGCAGTTACTCCGGGGGGGCCGCTGAAGCTTTCTTT
TRBJ2-5	.	TRBV5-1	.	CASSEQGSETQYF	TGCGCCAGCAGCGAACAGGGTAGTGAGACCCAGTACTTC
TRBJ2-3	.	TRBV7-6	.	CASSLGGGADTQYF	TGTGCCAGCAGCTTGGGGGGGGGCGCAGATACGCAGTATTTT
TRBJ2-1	.	TRBV30	.	CAWNGGGNEQFF	TGTGCCTGGAATGGGGGCGGGAATGAGCAGTTCTTC
TRBJ2-7	.	TRBV5-1	TRBD2	CASSILAGGTYEQYF	TGCGCCAGCAGCATACTAGCGGGAGGAACCTACGAGCAGTACTTC
TRBJ1-1	.	TRBV19	TRBD1	CASTDIQGATTEAFF	TGTGCCAGTACCGATATACAGGGGGCGACCACTGAAGCTTTCTTT
TRBJ1-2	once	TRBV28	TRBD1	CASSFRPDRGKGYTF	TGTGCCAGCAGTTTCCGCCCCGACAGGGGGAAAGGCTACACCTTC
TRBJ1-2	.	TRBV2	.	CASSRSSNQLLGGRDFYGYTF	TGTGCCAGCAGCCGAAGCTCTAACCAGCTCCTCGGGGGTCGGGACTTCTATGGCTACACCTTC
TRBJ1-2	.	TRBV7-6	.	CASRGVRSIGYTF	TGTGCCAGCAGAGGTGTGAGGTCAATTGGCTACACCTTC
TRBJ2-1	once	TRBV4-1	.	CASSQDRLSGYNEQFF	TGCGCCAGCAGCCAAGATCGGCTGTCGGGCTACAATGAGCAGTTCTTC
TRBJ2-1	.	TRBV19	.	CASSIAARHNEQFF	TGTGCCAGTAGTATAGCGGCTAGACACAATGAGCAGTTCTTC
TRBJ2-1	.	TRBV6-6	.	CASSYSAYNEQFF	TGTGCCAGCAGTTACAGCGCCTACAATGAGCAGTTCTTC
TRBJ1-2	.	TRBV15	.	CATSRGRLLNYGYTF	TGTGCCACCAGCAGAGGAAGACTCCTTAACTATGGCTACACCTTC
TRBJ2-7	.	TRBV6-1	.	CASSGGGNGYEQYF	TGTGCCAGCAGTGGGGGCGGGAACGGCTACGAGCAGTACTTC
TRBJ2-7	.	TRBV4-1	.	CASSLPKGTLSTTEQYF	TGCGCCAGCAGCCTCCCCAAAGGGACACTCAGTACTACGGAGCAGTACTTC
TRBJ1-3	once	TRBV15	TRBD1	CATSPNIDTGRGNTIYF	TGTGCCACCAGCCCTAATATTGATACGGGCAGGGGGAACACCATATATTTT
TRBJ2-1	.	TRBV10-1	TRBD2	CASSKGAGGVNEQFF	TGCGCCAGCAGCAAAGGGGCGGGAGGGGTAAATGAGCAGTTCTTC
TRBJ2-3	.	TRBV7-2	.	CASSPKGGQATDTQYF	TGTGCCAGCAGCCCCAAGGGGGGGCAGGCCACAGATACGCAGTATTTT
TRBJ2-7	.	TRBV6-5	TRBD2	CASSYAGQAGYYEQYF	TGTGCCAGCAGTTACGCAGGGCAAGCGGGGTACTACGAGCAGTACTTC
TRBJ2-3	.	TRBV5-1	.	CASRRTGTSTDTQYF	TGCGCCAGCCGGAGGACCGGGACTAGCACAGATACGCAGTATTTT
TRBJ1-2	.	TRBV6-1	TRBD1	CASSDPVSGGNYGYTF	TGTGCCAGCAGTGACCCGGTGTCAGGGGGGAACTATGGCTACACCTTC
TRBJ2-3	.	TRBV2	.	CASLERSDGTDTQYF	TGTGCCAGCCTGGAGCGGAGTGATGGCACAGATACGCAGTATTTT